This TCR beta chain was profiled in a study of blood T cell repertoires in COVID-19. Study information: Samples of COVID-19 (acute and convalescent) were obtained from the United States, Italy and Spain.

There are 16 residues in the CDR3. Germline CDR1 and CDR2: MDHEN and SYDVKM. V shed 5 bases, J shed 8 bases, and the junction held 15 bases outside the gene matches. Using immunoSEQ multiplex PCR, the repertoire was profiled, and TCRdb retains in-frame clones only, with some absent. The data show 300,000 to 400,000 clones, with around 89% seen just once and 2.5% to 3.5% held by the top ten. This clonotype was sampled from a young woman with COVID-19, enrolled during active disease. V is TRBV28 and J is TRBJ1-1; 9 bases agree with TRBD1. Sequenced sample: peripheral blood. This chain's CDR3 is CASSPHSGTGSSEAFF. In nucleotides, the CDR3 is TGTGCCAGCAGTCCTCATTCCGGGACAGGGTCATCCGAAGCTTTCTTT.